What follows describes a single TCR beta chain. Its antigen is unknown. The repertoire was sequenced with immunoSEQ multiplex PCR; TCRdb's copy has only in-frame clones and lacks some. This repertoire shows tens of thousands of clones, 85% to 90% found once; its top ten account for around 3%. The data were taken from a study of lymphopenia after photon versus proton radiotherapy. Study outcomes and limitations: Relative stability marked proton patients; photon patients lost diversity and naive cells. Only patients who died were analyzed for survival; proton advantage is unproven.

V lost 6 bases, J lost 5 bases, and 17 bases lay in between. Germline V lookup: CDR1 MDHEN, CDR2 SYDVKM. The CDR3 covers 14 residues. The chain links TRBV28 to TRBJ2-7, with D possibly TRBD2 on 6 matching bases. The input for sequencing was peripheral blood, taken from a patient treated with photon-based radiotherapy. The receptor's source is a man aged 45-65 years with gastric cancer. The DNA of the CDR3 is TGTGCCAGCAGCCCAGGCGGGCGGGAAAACGAGCAGTACTTC. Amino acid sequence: CASSPGGRENEQYF. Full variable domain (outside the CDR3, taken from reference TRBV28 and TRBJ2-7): DVKVTQSSRYLVKRTGEKVFLECVQDMDHENMFWYRQDPGLGLRLIYFSYDVKMKEKGDIPEGYSVSREKKERFSLILESASTNQTSMYLCASSPGGRENEQYFGPGTRLTVT.